These 26 T cell receptor beta chains were sequenced from one sample in a study of radiotherapy plus CTLA-4 blockade in lung cancer. Here immunoSEQ multiplex PCR was the method, and the copy in TCRdb shows in-frame clones only, minus some. The sample contains about 82,000 clones, 55% to 75% of which appear only once. Here the sequenced sample was peripheral blood, taken from a patient treated with radiotherapy plus ipilimumab. Receptor source: a human donor with non-small cell lung cancer that progressed on radiotherapy plus ipilimumab.

This sequence joins TRBV7-2 and TRBJ2-3, with TRBD1 as a possible D gene (5 bases). V lost 5 bases and J lost 3, with 21 bases in between. Germline V gene data show CDR1 as SGHTA and CDR2 as FQGNSA. The CDR3 is made up of 17 amino acids. CDR3 region: CASSPYFGSRGTDTQYF. The CDR3 coding sequence is TGTGCCAGCAGCCCCTATTTTGGCTCTAGGGGTACAGATACGCAGTATTTT.

The chain employs TRBV14 and TRBJ2-1; TRBD2 aligns across 9 bases. After removal of 0 bases from V and 5 bases from J, the junction contained 8 bases not matched to a gene. The CDR3 contains 17 residues. Germline V gene lookup returns CDR1 SGHDN and CDR2 FVKESK. The chain's CDR3 is CASSQEVVLAGDNEQFF. The CDR3 coding sequence is TGTGCCAGCAGCCAAGAGGTGGTACTAGCGGGCGACAATGAGCAGTTCTTC.

This clone was seen a few times. This rearrangement joins TRBV5-4 to TRBJ1-2; no clear D. Germline CDR1 and CDR2: SGHNT and YYREEE (reference sequence). There are 12 residues in the CDR3. The V end was cut by 4 bases, the J end by 0 bases, with 4 bases between. DNA for the CDR3: TGTGCCAGCAGCAGCCCTAACTATGGCTACACCTTC. It specifies CASSSPNYGYTF. Full variable domain (rest looked up from reference TRBV5-4 and TRBJ1-2): ETGVTQSPTHLIKTRGQQVTLRCSSQSGHNTVSWYQQALGQGPQFIFQYYREEENGRGNFPPRFSGLQFPNYSSELNVNALELDDSALYLCASSSPNYGYTFGSGTRLTVV.

The sample holds a few counts of this clone. The chain carries TRBV4-3 and TRBJ2-2; possibly TRBD2 for D (5 bases). V gave up 3 bases and J gave up 5 bases, with 13 bases separating them. The CDR3 loop spans 15 amino acids. CDR1 is LGHNA, CDR2 YSLEER, per germline. In DNA form, the CDR3 reads TGCGCCAGCAGCCATACTAGTAGGGAAACCGGGGAGCTGTTTTTT. This codes for CASSHTSRETGELFF.

V and J are TRBV5-6 and TRBJ2-5; D tentatively reads TRBD1 or TRBD2 (5 bases each). Germline V gene data show CDR1 as SGHDT and CDR2 as YYEEEE. This CDR3 region has 14 residues. Trimming stripped 2 bases from V and 2 bases from J, with 10 bases between. The CDR3 DNA is TGTGCCAGCAGCTTCCGGGACGGGCAAGAGACCCAGTACTTC. Protein: CASSFRDGQETQYF.

This clone was counted only a few times. The chain combines TRBV10-3 with TRBJ2-1; 7 bases are a match to TRBD2. After removal of 2 bases from V and 3 bases from J, the junction contained 1 base not matched to a gene. Germline loops: CDR1 ENHRY, CDR2 SYGVKD. This CDR3 has 14 amino acids. In nucleotides, the CDR3 is TGTGCCATCAGTGAGGGGGGGGGCTACAATGAGCAGTTCTTC. Amino acids: CAISEGGGYNEQFF.

The rearrangement uses TRBV19 and TRBJ1-2; the D is unclear. The V end lost 0 bases, the J end lost 2 bases, and 7 bases lay between the germline ends. Germline-derived CDR1 and CDR2 are LNHDA and SQIVND (reference sequence). The CDR3 runs to 14 residues. The CDR3 loop is CASSIEATNYGYTF. CDR3 nucleotide sequence: TGTGCCAGTAGTATAGAGGCAACCAACTATGGCTACACCTTC.

CDR3 loop: CASSALPNQETQYF. The CDR3 DNA follows: TGTGCCAGCAGCGCCCTACCGAACCAAGAGACCCAGTACTTC. The chain couples TRBV5-4 to TRBJ2-5; D gene uncertain. CDR1 is SGHNT and CDR2 is YYREEE in the germline V gene (reference sequence). The CDR3 is 14 amino acids. V was cut by 4 bases and J by 0 bases, with 10 bases left in between.

The V gene is TRBV5-1, the J gene TRBJ2-1, with 7 bases fitting TRBD2. Germline V gene lookup returns CDR1 SGHRS and CDR2 YFSETQ. Germline trimming cut 0 bases from V and 1 base from J; bases unmatched to any gene: 7. This CDR3 region has 17 residues. The DNA for the CDR3 is TGCGCCAGCAGCTTGGCCGGGGGGATTGGGTCCTACAATGAGCAGTTCTTC. Its translation: CASSLAGGIGSYNEQFF.

The V and J genes are TRBV30 and TRBJ1-1; D unclear. V was pared by 4 bases and J by 2 bases, with 11 bases between. The CDR3 length is 13 residues. CDR1 and CDR2 (germline): GTSNPN, SVGIG (reference sequence). CDR3 in DNA: TGTGCCTGGACCCCAATGGACAACACTGAAGCTTTCTTT. Translating gives CAWTPMDNTEAFF. Drawing the rest from reference TRBV30 and TRBJ1-1, the complete variable domain is SQTIHQWPATLVQPVGSPLSLECTVEGTSNPNLYWYRQAAGRGLQLLFYSVGIGQISSEVPQNLSASRPQDRQFILSSKKLLLSDSGFYLCAWTPMDNTEAFFGQGTRLTVV.

The chain combines TRBV4-2 with TRBJ2-3; 12 positions agree with TRBD2. Germline V gene sequence: CDR1 LGHNA, CDR2 YNFKEQ. The trim removed 1 base at V and 5 bases at J, leaving 7 bases unmatched. The CDR3 consists of 17 residues. The CDR3 coding sequence is TGTGCCAGCAGCCAAGCAGCGTCTAGCGGGGGGGGAGATACGCAGTATTTT. This encodes CASSQAASSGGGDTQYF.

This clone was detected only a few times. This chain connects TRBV28 to TRBJ1-5; D is possibly TRBD1 (5 bases). Germline V gene sequence: CDR1 MDHEN, CDR2 SYDVKM. The CDR3 covers 13 residues. Trimming left V 4 bases short and J 1 base short, with 5 bases between. DNA of the CDR3: TGTGCCAGCAGTTGGGGGAGCAATCAGCCCCAGCATTTT. As protein: CASSWGSNQPQHF.

The chain couples TRBV30 to TRBJ1-1; D unresolved. Germline values: CDR1 GTSNPN, CDR2 SVGIG (reference sequence). With 3 bases removed from V and 7 bases from J, the gap between germline ends came to 9 bases. This CDR3 contains 11 residues. The CDR3 sequence is CAWSAPVEAFF. In nucleotides, the CDR3 is TGTGCCTGGAGCGCCCCAGTTGAAGCTTTCTTT.

The CDR3 protein is CASSQGPKAEQFF. The CDR3 DNA follows: TGTGCCAGCAGCCAAGGTCCCAAGGCTGAGCAGTTCTTC. The chain combines TRBV4-2 with TRBJ2-1; D gene ambiguous. Germline values: CDR1 LGHNA, CDR2 YNFKEQ. CDR3 length equals 13 residues. V lost 1 base to trimming and J lost 9 bases, with 10 bases between them.

This clone was observed a single time. This chain links TRBV9 with TRBJ1-6, with 9 bases lining up with TRBD1. V dropped 0 bases and J dropped 10; count of bases not matched to a gene: 11. The CDR3 is 17 amino acids. CDR1 SGDLS and CDR2 YYNGEE come from the germline V gene. CDR3 bases: TGTGCCAGCAGCGTAGTCGACAGGGGGACCCGCGGATCACCCCTCCACTTT. It yields the protein CASSVVDRGTRGSPLHF. The full variable domain, rest sourced from reference TRBV9 and TRBJ1-6, is DSGVTQTPKHLITATGQRVTLRCSPRSGDLSVYWYQQSLDQGLQFLIQYYNGEERAKGNILERFSAQQFPDLHSELNLSSLELGDSALYFCASSVVDRGTRGSPLHFGNGTRLTVT.

The rearrangement joins TRBV11-3 to TRBJ2-1; 10 nucleotides line up with TRBD2. V was clipped by 3 bases and J by 5 bases; unmatched bases: 10. The V gene's germline CDR1 is SGHNT and CDR2 YENEEA. The length of the CDR3 is 17 residues. The CDR3 loop reads CASSFTPGLASNNEQFF. CDR3 bases: TGTGCCAGCAGCTTCACGCCGGGACTAGCGAGTAACAATGAGCAGTTCTTC.

The V gene is TRBV7-2, the J gene TRBJ1-1, with a possible D match to TRBD1 (5 bases). The germline V gene encodes CDR1 SGHTA and CDR2 FQGNSA. This CDR3 contains 18 residues. The V and J ends lost 5 bases and 0 bases respectively, with 22 bases between them. CDR3 coding DNA: TGTGCCAGCAGCCCAGGTCCGGGGCGTGGGTTTATGAACACTGAAGCTTTCTTT. It translates to CASSPGPGRGFMNTEAFF.

The chain combines TRBV7-8 with TRBJ2-2, with 9 bases lining up with TRBD2. Germline V CDR1 and CDR2: SGHVS, FQNEAQ. Trimming cost V 0 bases and J 2 bases; bases outside gene matches: 10. CDR3 size: 19 residues. The CDR3 sequence is CASSLAGRLAGINTGELFF. CDR3 coding DNA: TGTGCCAGCAGCTTAGCGGGAAGGCTAGCGGGGATCAACACCGGGGAGCTGTTTTTT. Looking up the rest from reference TRBV7-8 and TRBJ2-2 gives the full variable domain: GAGVSQSPRYKVAKRGQDVALRCDPISGHVSLFWYQQALGQGPEFLTYFQNEAQLDKSGLPSDRFFAERPEGSVSTLKIQRTQQEDSAVYLCASSLAGRLAGINTGELFFGEGSRLTVL.

The chain links TRBV9 to TRBJ2-3; 7 bases fit TRBD2. Germline values: CDR1 SGDLS, CDR2 YYNGEE. The CDR3 totals 18 residues. The V gene end was trimmed by 4 bases and the J gene end by 0 bases; junction bases not matched to a gene: 14. For the CDR3, the DNA is TGTGCCAGCAGCCCTCGGAGGGTAGCGGGTACTAGCACAGATACGCAGTATTTT. It is translated as CASSPRRVAGTSTDTQYF.

The CDR3 protein is CASSVGALNTEAFF. The CDR3 DNA reads as TGTGCCAGCAGCGTAGGAGCGCTGAACACTGAAGCTTTCTTT. The chain couples TRBV9 to TRBJ1-1; D remains unclear. Germline V gene sequence: CDR1 SGDLS, CDR2 YYNGEE. V lost 0 bases and J 0 bases, leaving 6 bases between the germline ends. The CDR3 covers 14 residues. Full variable domain (outside the CDR3, taken from reference TRBV9 and TRBJ1-1): DSGVTQTPKHLITATGQRVTLRCSPRSGDLSVYWYQQSLDQGLQFLIQYYNGEERAKGNILERFSAQQFPDLHSELNLSSLELGDSALYFCASSVGALNTEAFFGQGTRLTVV.

The V call is TRBV19, the J call TRBJ1-2; D uncertain. The CDR3 is made up of 14 amino acids. CDR1 is LNHDA, CDR2 SQIVND, per germline (reference sequence). Trimming cost V 3 bases and J 6 bases, with 14 bases left between them. The CDR3 reads CASSINRLKDGYTF. The CDR3 DNA reads TGTGCCAGTAGTATTAATAGGTTGAAGGATGGCTACACCTTC.

V is TRBV9 and J is TRBJ2-7; 9 bases are shared with TRBD2. V lost 4 bases, J lost 0 bases, and 8 bases stayed unmatched. Germline values: CDR1 SGDLS, CDR2 YYNGEE. The CDR3 consists of 16 residues. CDR3 in DNA: TGTGCCAGCAGCCCTGGGGCGGGAGGGAGCTCCTACGAGCAGTACTTC. As protein: CASSPGAGGSSYEQYF.

The chain is built from TRBV29-1 and TRBJ2-7; no clear D gene. The V end was cut by 3 bases, the J end by 4 bases, with 7 bases between. Germline CDR1 reads SQVTM; CDR2 reads ANQGSEA. The CDR3 contains 11 residues. The CDR3 reads CSVEAGYEQYF. CDR3 DNA sequence: TGCAGCGTTGAGGCCGGGTACGAGCAGTACTTC.

The J gene is TRBJ2-7, the V gene TRBV6-5, with D perhaps assigned TRBD1 or TRBD2 (5 bases each). Deletions cut 4 bases from V and 3 bases from J, with 16 bases between. Germline lookup yields CDR1 MNHEY and CDR2 SVGAGI. The CDR3 loop spans 15 amino acids. The CDR3 is CASSSSGDLDYEQYF. CDR3 coding DNA: TGTGCCAGCAGTTCTTCCGGGGACCTAGACTACGAGCAGTACTTC.

The sample holds a few counts of this clone. This chain joins TRBV18 and TRBJ1-1; D is uncertain. The V gene lost 2 bases and the J gene lost 4 bases, with 11 bases spanning the gap. Germline V lookup: CDR1 KGHSH, CDR2 LQKENI. The CDR3 has 14 amino acids. CDR3 bases: TGTGCCAGCTCACCAAAATGGGGAACCACTGAAGCTTTCTTT. Translated: CASSPKWGTTEAFF.

V usage is TRBV6-1 and J usage is TRBJ1-4; TRBD1 is a possible D gene (5 bases). V lost 8 bases to trimming and J lost 8 bases, with 21 bases between them. CDR3 length: 15 residues. Germline V gene data show CDR1 as MNHNS and CDR2 as SASEGT. The CDR3 region has the DNA TGTGCCAGCGGGCTCTCCGGGACCGTACGAGAAAAACTGTTTTTT. Residues: CASGLSGTVREKLFF.